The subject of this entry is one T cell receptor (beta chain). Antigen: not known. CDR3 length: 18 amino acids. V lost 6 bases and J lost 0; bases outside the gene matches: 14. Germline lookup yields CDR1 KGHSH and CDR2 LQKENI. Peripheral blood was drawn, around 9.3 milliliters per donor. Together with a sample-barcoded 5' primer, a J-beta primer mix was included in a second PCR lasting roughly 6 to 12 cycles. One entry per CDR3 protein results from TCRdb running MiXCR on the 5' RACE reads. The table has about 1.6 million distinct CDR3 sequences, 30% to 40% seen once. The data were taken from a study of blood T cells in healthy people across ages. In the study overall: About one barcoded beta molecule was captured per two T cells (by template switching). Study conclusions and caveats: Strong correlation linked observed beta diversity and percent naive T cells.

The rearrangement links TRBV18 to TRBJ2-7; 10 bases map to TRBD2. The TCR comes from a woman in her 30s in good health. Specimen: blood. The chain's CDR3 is CASSPAGGPIRSSYEQYF. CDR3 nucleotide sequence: TGTGCCAGCTCGCCAGCGGGAGGGCCTATACGGAGCTCCTACGAGCAGTACTTC.